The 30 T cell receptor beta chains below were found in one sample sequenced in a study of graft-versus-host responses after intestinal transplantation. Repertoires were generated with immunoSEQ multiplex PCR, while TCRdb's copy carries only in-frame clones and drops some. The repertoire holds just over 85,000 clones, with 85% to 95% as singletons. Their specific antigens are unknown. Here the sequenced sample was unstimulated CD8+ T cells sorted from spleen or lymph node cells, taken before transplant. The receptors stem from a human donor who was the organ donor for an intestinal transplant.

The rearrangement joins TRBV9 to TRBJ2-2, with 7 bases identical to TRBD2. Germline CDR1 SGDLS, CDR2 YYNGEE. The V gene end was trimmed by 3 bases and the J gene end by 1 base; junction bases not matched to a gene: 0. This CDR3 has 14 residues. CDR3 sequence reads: CASSGGGNTGELFF. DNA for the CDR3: TGTGCCAGCAGCGGGGGGGGGAACACCGGGGAGCTGTTTTTT. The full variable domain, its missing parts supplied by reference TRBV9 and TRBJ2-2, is DSGVTQTPKHLITATGQRVTLRCSPRSGDLSVYWYQQSLDQGLQFLIQYYNGEERAKGNILERFSAQQFPDLHSELNLSSLELGDSALYFCASSGGGNTGELFFGEGSRLTVL.

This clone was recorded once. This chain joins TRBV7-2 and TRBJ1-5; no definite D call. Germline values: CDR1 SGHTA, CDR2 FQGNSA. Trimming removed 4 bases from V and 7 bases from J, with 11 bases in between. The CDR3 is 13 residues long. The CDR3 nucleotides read TGTGCCAGCAGCTCGTGGAGTGGGCAGCCCCAGCATTTT. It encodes CASSSWSGQPQHF.

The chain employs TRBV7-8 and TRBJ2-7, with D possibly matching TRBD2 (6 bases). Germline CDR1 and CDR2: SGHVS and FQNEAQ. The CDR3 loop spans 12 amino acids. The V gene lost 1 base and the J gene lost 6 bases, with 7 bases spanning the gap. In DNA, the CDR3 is TGTGCCAGCAGCTTAGGGGGGGTCGAGCAGTACTTC. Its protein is CASSLGGVEQYF.

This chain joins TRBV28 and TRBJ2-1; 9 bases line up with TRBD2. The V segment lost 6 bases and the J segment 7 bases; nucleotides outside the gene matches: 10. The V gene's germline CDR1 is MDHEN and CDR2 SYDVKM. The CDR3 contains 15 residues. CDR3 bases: TGTGCCAGCAGCAGGACTAGCGCGATCGATAATGAGCAGTTCTTC. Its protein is CASSRTSAIDNEQFF.

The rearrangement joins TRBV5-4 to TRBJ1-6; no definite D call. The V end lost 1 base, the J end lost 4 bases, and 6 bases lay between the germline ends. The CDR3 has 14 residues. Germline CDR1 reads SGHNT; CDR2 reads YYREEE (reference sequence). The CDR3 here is CASSLRDYNSPLHF. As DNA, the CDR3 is TGTGCCAGCAGCTTGCGGGATTATAATTCACCCCTCCACTTT. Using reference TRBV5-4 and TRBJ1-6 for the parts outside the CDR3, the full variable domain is ETGVTQSPTHLIKTRGQQVTLRCSSQSGHNTVSWYQQALGQGPQFIFQYYREEENGRGNFPPRFSGLQFPNYSSELNVNALELDDSALYLCASSLRDYNSPLHFGNGTRLTVT.

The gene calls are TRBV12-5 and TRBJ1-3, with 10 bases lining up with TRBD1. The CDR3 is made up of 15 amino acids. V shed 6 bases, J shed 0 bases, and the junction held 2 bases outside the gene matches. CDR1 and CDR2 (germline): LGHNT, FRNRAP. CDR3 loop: CASGTGGDSGNTIYF. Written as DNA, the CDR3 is TGTGCTAGTGGGACAGGGGGCGACTCTGGAAACACCATATATTTT.

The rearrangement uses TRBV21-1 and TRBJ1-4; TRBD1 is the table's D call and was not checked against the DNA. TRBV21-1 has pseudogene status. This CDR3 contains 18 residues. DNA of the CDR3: TGTGCCAGCTCCCCGAAAGGGGGCCCCGTTGCAACTAATGAAAAACTGTTTTTT. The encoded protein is CASSPKGGPVATNEKLFF.

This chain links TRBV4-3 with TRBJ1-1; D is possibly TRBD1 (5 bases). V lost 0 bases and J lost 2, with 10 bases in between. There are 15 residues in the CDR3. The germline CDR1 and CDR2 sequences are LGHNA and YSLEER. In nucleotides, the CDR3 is TGCGCCAGCAGCCAAGACGGGGGGATAAACACTGAAGCTTTCTTT. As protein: CASSQDGGINTEAFF.

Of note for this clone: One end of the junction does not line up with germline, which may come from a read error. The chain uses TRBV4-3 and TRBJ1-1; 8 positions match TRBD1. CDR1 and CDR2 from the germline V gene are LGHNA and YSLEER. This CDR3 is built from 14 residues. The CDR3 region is CTSSPLRQGTEAFF. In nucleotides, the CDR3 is TGCACCAGCAGCCCCCTCCGACAGGGGACTGAAGCTTTCTTT.

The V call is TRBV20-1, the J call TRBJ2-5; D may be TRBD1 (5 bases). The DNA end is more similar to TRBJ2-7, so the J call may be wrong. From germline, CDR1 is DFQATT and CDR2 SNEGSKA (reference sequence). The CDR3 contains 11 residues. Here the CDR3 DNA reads TGCAGTGCCCCGGACACCTACGAGCAGTACTTC. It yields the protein CSAPDTYEQYF.

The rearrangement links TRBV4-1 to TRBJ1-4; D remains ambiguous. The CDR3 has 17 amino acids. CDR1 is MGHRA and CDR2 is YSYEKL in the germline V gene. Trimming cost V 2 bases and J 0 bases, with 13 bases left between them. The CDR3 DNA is TGCGCCAGCAGCCAAAGCCTCGTGGAGACAACTAATGAAAAACTGTTTTTT. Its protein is CASSQSLVETTNEKLFF.

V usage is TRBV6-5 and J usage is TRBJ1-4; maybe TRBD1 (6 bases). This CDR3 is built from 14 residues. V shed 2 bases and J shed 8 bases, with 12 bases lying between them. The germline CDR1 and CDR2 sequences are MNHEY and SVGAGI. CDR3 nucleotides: TGTGCCAGCAGTTACCGCCCAGGGGTGGAAAAACTGTTTTTT. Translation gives CASSYRPGVEKLFF.

The CDR3 nucleotides are TGTGCCAGCAGTGAAAGGAGCTCCTACGAGCAGTACTTC. It codes for CASSERSSYEQYF. V and J are TRBV6-1 and TRBJ2-5; D gene uncertain. The last part of the DNA fits TRBJ2-7 better; the J call may be wrong. Germline V CDR1 and CDR2: MNHNS, SASEGT. The CDR3 is made up of 13 amino acids.

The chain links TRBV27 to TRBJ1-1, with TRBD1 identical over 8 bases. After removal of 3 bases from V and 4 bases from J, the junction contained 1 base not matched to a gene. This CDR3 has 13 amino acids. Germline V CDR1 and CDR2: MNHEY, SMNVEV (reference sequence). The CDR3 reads CASSFTGGTEAFF. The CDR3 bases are TGTGCCAGCAGTTTCACAGGGGGCACTGAAGCTTTCTTT.

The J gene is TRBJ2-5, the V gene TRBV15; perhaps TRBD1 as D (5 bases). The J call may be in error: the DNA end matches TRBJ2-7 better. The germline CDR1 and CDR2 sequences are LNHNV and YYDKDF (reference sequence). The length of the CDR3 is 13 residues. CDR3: CATSTGLTIEQYF. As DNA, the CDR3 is TGTGCCACCAGTACAGGATTAACAATCGAGCAGTACTTC.

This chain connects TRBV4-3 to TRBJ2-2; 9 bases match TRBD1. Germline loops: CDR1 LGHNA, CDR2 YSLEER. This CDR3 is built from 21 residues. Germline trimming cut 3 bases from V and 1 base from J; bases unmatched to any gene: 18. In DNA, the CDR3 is TGCGCCAGCAGCCAGGGACAGGGTCCCTTCGTCGGGGCCTTGAACACCGGGGAGCTGTTTTTT. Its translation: CASSQGQGPFVGALNTGELFF.

The DNA of the CDR3 is TGTGCCAGTAGCCCTTCTGGGGCCAACGTCCTGACTTTC. It translates to CASSPSGANVLTF. The chain recombines TRBV19 with TRBJ2-6; no clear D. Germline loops: CDR1 LNHDA, CDR2 SQIVND (reference sequence). The CDR3 is 13 amino acids. The V and J ends lost 6 bases and 1 base respectively, with 4 bases between them.

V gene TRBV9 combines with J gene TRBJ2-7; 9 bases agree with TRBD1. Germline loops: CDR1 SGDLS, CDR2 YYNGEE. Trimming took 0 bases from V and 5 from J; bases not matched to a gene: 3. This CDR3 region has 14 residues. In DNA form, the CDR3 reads TGTGCCAGCAGCGTAGGGACAGGGGTAGACGAGCAGTACTTC. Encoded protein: CASSVGTGVDEQYF.

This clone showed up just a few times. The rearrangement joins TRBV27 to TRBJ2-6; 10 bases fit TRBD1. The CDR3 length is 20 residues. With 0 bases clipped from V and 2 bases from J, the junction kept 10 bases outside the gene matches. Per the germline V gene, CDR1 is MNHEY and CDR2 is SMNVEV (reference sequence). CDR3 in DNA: TGTGCCAGCAGTTTATCGACCCCGACAGGGGGCGCTGCTGGGGCCAACGTCCTGACTTTC. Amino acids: CASSLSTPTGGAAGANVLTF.

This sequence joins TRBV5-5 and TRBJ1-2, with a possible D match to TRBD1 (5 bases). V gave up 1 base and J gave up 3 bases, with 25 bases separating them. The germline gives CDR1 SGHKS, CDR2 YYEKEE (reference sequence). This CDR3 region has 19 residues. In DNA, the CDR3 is TGTGCCAGCAGCTTGTTATTGCGCCCCGGGGGTAAAAGCTACTATGGCTACACCTTC. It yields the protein CASSLLLRPGGKSYYGYTF.

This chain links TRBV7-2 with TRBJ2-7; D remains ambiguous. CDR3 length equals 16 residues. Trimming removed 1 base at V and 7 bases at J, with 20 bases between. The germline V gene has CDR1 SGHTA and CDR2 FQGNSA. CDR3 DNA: TGTGCCAGCAGCTTAGTTCCGGCTAGACCTCCTAAAGAGCAGTACTTC. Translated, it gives CASSLVPARPPKEQYF.

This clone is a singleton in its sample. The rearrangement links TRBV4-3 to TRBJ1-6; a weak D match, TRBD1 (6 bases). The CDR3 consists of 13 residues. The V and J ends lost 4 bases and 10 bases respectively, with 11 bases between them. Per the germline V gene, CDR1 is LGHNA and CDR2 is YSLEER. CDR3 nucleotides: TGCGCCAGCAGCCCTGAGGGGGTGTCACCCCTCCACTTT. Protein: CASSPEGVSPLHF.

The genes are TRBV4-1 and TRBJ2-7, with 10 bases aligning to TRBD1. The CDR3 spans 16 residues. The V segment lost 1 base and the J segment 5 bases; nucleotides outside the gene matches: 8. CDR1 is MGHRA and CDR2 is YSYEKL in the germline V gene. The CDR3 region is CASSQGSGQGDDEQYF. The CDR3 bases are TGCGCCAGCAGCCAAGGCTCCGGACAGGGGGACGACGAGCAGTACTTC.

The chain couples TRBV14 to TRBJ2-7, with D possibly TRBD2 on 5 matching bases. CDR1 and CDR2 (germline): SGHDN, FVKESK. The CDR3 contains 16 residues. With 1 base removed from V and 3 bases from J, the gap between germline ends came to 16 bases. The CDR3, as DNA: TGTGCCAGCAGCCAAGGGAGGCGTCGGGGAATCTACGAGCAGTACTTC. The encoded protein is CASSQGRRRGIYEQYF.

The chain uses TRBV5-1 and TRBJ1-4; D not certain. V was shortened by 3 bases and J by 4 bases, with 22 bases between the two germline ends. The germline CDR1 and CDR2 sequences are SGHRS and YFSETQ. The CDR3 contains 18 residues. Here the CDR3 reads CASSSLGRSTTHNEKLFF. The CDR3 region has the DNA TGCGCCAGCAGCTCCTTAGGCAGGTCCACCACACATAATGAAAAACTGTTTTTT.

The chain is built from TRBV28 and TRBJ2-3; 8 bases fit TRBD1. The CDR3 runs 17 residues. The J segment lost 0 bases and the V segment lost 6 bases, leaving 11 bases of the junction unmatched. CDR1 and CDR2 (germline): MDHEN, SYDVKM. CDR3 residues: CASRPTGAGPSTDTQYF. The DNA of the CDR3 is TGTGCCAGCAGACCGACAGGGGCCGGACCTAGCACAGATACGCAGTATTTT.

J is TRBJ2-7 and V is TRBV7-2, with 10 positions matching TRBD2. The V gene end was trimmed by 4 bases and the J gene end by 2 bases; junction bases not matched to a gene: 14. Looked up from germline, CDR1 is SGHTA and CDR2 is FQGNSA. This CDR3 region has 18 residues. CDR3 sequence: CASSSWGSSGGSPYEQYF. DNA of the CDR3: TGTGCCAGCAGCTCCTGGGGGTCTAGCGGGGGATCGCCCTACGAGCAGTACTTC.

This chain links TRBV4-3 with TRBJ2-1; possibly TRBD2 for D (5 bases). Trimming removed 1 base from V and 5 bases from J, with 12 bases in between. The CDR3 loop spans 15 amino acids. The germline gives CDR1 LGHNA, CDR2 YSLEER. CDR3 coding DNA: TGCGCCAGCAGCCAAGTTCCGGGGTCGGACAATGAGCAGTTCTTC. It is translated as CASSQVPGSDNEQFF.

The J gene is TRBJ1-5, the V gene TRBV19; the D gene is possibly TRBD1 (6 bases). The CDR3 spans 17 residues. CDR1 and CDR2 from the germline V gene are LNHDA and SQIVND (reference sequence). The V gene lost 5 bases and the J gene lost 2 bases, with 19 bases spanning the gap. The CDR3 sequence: CASSPLGQLIRNQPQHF. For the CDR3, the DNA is TGTGCCAGTAGTCCCCTGGGACAATTGATCCGCAATCAGCCCCAGCATTTT.

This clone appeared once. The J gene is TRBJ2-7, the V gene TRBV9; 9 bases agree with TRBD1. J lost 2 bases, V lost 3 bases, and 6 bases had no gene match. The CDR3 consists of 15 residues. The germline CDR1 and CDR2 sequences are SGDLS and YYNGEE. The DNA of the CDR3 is TGTGCCAGCAGCGAAACCGGGACAGGGCCCTACGAGCAGTACTTC. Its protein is CASSETGTGPYEQYF.